The 20 T cell receptor beta chains below come from one sample, sequenced in a study of beta chain features in type 1 diabetes. Expressed TCRB transcripts were sequenced after all isolated RNA was converted to cDNA. The data were produced by immunoSEQ multiplex PCR, yet TCRdb's version contains in-frame clones alone and is incomplete. The sample lists some 150,000 clones; around 7% were seen once. Sequenced material: central memory CD4+ T cells from blood. These receptors all stem from a woman in her twenties or thirties in good health.

This sequence joins TRBV11-1 and TRBJ2-7, with 7 bases lining up with TRBD2. Losses at the gene ends were 2 bases for V and 4 bases for J; bases not matched to a gene: 11. CDR1 and CDR2 from the germline V gene are SGHAT and FQDESV (reference sequence). The CDR3 runs 16 residues. CDR3 amino acids: CASSLLGRASGYEQYF. DNA for the CDR3: TGTGCCAGCAGCTTACTTGGGAGGGCCAGCGGGTACGAGCAGTACTTC.

This clone was seen many times. The rearrangement joins TRBV23-1 to TRBJ1-2; TRBD1 might be the D (6 bases). TRBV23-1 carries the ORF label, with uncertain function. The V gene lost 4 bases and the J gene lost 5 bases, with 23 bases spanning the gap. The CDR3 is 17 amino acids. The CDR3 DNA reads TGCGCCAGCAGTCTTGTCACGGAACAGGGAGAGTCGTATGGCTACACCTTC. Its protein is CASSLVTEQGESYGYTF.

This clone was counted only a few times. The chain employs TRBV6-6 and TRBJ1-2; D remains ambiguous. Looked up from germline, CDR1 is MNHNY and CDR2 is SVGAGI (reference sequence). The CDR3 length is 10 residues. V was shortened by 8 bases and J by 5 bases, with 6 bases between the two germline ends. DNA of the CDR3: TGTGCCAGCCAACAATATGGCTACACCTTC. Translating gives CASQQYGYTF.

Notes on this clone: One junction end does not reproduce the germline sequence, and a read error may be involved. V usage is TRBV7-2 and J usage is TRBJ1-1, with a tentative D call TRBD1 (6 bases). CDR1 is SGHTA and CDR2 is FQGNSA in the germline V gene. This CDR3 contains 12 residues. DNA of the CDR3: TGTGCCAGCAGACAACAGGGCACTAAAGCTTTCTTT. Its protein product is CASRQQGTKAFF.

The chain joins TRBV28 to TRBJ1-3; perhaps TRBD1 as D (6 bases). Looked up from germline, CDR1 is MDHEN and CDR2 is SYDVKM. The germline V and J ends were trimmed by 2 bases and 0 bases, with 8 bases remaining between them. CDR3 length: 15 residues. The CDR3 protein is CASSLGGSSGNTIYF. The CDR3 DNA is TGTGCCAGCAGTTTAGGGGGCAGCTCTGGAAACACCATATATTTT.

The chain uses TRBV5-1 and TRBJ1-5, with D possibly being TRBD1 (5 bases). The CDR3 consists of 15 residues. Trimming left V 4 bases short and J 2 bases short, with 13 bases between. Per germline, CDR1 SGHRS and CDR2 YFSETQ. DNA of the CDR3: TGCGCCAGCAGCCCGGCAGGGTGGGGCAATCAGCCCCAGCATTTT. As protein: CASSPAGWGNQPQHF.

This clone was observed a handful of times. The chain has TRBV6-5 and TRBJ2-5, with 7 positions matching TRBD1. With V trimmed by 6 bases and J by 7 bases, 8 bases remained unmatched. Germline CDR1 reads MNHEY; CDR2 reads SVGAGI. The CDR3 has 13 amino acids. CDR3 nucleotide sequence: TGTGCCAGCAGACAGGGGAGTGGAGGGACCCAGTACTTC. Residues: CASRQGSGGTQYF.

The chain has TRBV28 and TRBJ1-5; the match to TRBD1 covers 8 bases. This CDR3 contains 15 residues. V gave up 4 bases and J gave up 3 bases; unmatched junction bases: 5. Looked up from germline, CDR1 is MDHEN and CDR2 is SYDVKM. The CDR3 DNA sequence: TGTGCCAGCAGTTATCGGACAGGGTACAATCAGCCCCAGCATTTT. Protein product: CASSYRTGYNQPQHF.

V and J are TRBV28 and TRBJ2-7; TRBD2 matches 8 bases. Germline assignment: CDR1 MDHEN and CDR2 SYDVKM. Trimming removed 5 bases from V and 3 bases from J; junction bases left unmatched: 18. The length of the CDR3 is 18 residues. DNA for the CDR3: TGTGCCAGCAGTCAAAGACGGATGGTAGCGGGACTTAACTACGAGCAGTACTTC. Protein product: CASSQRRMVAGLNYEQYF.

In DNA form, the CDR3 reads TGTGCCAGCAGCCAAGGTCTTCCTCCGAGCACAGATACGCAGTATTTT. It specifies CASSQGLPPSTDTQYF. The chain carries TRBV4-2 and TRBJ2-3; the D is unclear. The V end lost 1 base, the J end lost 0 bases, and 11 bases lay between the germline ends. The CDR3 is 16 amino acids. Germline CDR1 LGHNA, CDR2 YNFKEQ.

There are a few counts of this clone. V is TRBV5-6 and J is TRBJ2-1; TRBD1 aligns across 7 bases. From germline, CDR1 is SGHDT and CDR2 YYEEEE. There are 17 residues in the CDR3. The V gene end was trimmed by 4 bases and the J gene end by 0 bases; junction bases not matched to a gene: 10. The CDR3 DNA sequence: TGTGCCAGCAGCCACCCAAACAGGGGCCGCTCCTACAATGAGCAGTTCTTC. The encoded protein is CASSHPNRGRSYNEQFF.

This chain joins TRBV10-3 and TRBJ2-7, with D possibly matching TRBD2 (5 bases). This CDR3 spans 14 amino acids. The V gene lost 3 bases and the J gene lost 6 bases, with 15 bases spanning the gap. CDR1 and CDR2 (germline): ENHRY, SYGVKD. CDR3 sequence: CAISDSGGSGEQYF. As DNA, the CDR3 is TGTGCCATCAGTGATTCAGGAGGAAGCGGCGAGCAGTACTTC.

Turning to this clone: This may be a read error: a much more frequent sequence differs by one nucleotide. The rearrangement joins TRBV11-2 to TRBJ2-1; D is uncertain. In germline, CDR1 is SGHAT, CDR2 FQNNGV. V lost 3 bases to trimming and J lost 7 bases, with 4 bases between them. The CDR3 covers 11 residues. CDR3 bases: TGTGCCAGCAGCTTTCAAAATGAGCAGTTCTTC. This encodes CASSFQNEQFF.

This clone has just a few counts. Other DNA sequences in the same sample also yield this CDR3. This rearrangement joins TRBV29-1 to TRBJ1-1; D unclear. Trimming pared 1 base from V and 0 bases from J, leaving 6 bases between. This CDR3 has 13 residues. Per germline, CDR1 SQVTM and CDR2 ANQGSEA. The DNA for the CDR3 is TGCAGCGTTGAAGGCCAGTTGAACACTGAAGCTTTCTTT. This gives the protein CSVEGQLNTEAFF.

This clone was picked up a small number of times. The CDR3 DNA follows: TGTGCCAGTAGTTTCGGGACTAGCTCCTACGAGCAGTACTTC. It translates to CASSFGTSSYEQYF. This sequence joins TRBV19 and TRBJ2-7; 8 bases line up with TRBD2. The V gene's germline CDR1 is LNHDA and CDR2 SQIVND (reference sequence). Trimming removed 5 bases from V and 0 bases from J; junction bases left unmatched: 3. CDR3 size: 14 residues.

The genes are TRBV4-3 and TRBJ2-4, with D possibly being TRBD1 (6 bases). The CDR3 length is 16 residues. CDR1 and CDR2 (germline): LGHNA, YSLEER. With 2 bases removed from V and 1 base from J, the gap between germline ends came to 12 bases. CDR3 region: CASSQYRDAAKNIQYF. In DNA form, the CDR3 reads TGCGCCAGCAGCCAATACAGGGACGCGGCCAAAAACATTCAGTACTTC.

This clone came up a few times. The V and J genes are TRBV2 and TRBJ2-1; the match to TRBD1 covers 8 bases. CDR1 is SNHLY, CDR2 FYNNEI, per germline. The V and J ends lost 7 bases and 10 bases, in that order; junction bases with no gene match: 12. The CDR3 contains 14 residues. CDR3 sequence (DNA): TGTGCCAGCACCGGGACAGGTTTCCAAGGGGAGCAGTTCTTC. Translation: CASTGTGFQGEQFF.

The chain combines TRBV7-2 with TRBJ2-7; D is unclear. V was cut by 2 bases and J by 6 bases, with 14 bases left in between. The CDR3 is 14 residues long. From germline, CDR1 is SGHTA and CDR2 FQGNSA. CDR3 coding DNA: TGTGCCAGCAGCTTAATGACTGGATACGGCGAGCAGTACTTC. This translates into CASSLMTGYGEQYF.

The chain joins TRBV4-1 to TRBJ1-2; D unresolved. Germline loops: CDR1 MGHRA, CDR2 YSYEKL. V dropped 0 bases and J dropped 7 bases, with 12 bases sitting between them. The CDR3 loop spans 14 amino acids. The CDR3 coding sequence is TGCGCCAGCAGCCAAGATTTTTTAGAGTCTGGCTACACCTTC. This sequence encodes CASSQDFLESGYTF.

The chain joins TRBV5-1 to TRBJ2-2; TRBD2 matches at 9 bases. V shed 0 bases and J 1 base; nucleotides not matched to a gene: 1. The CDR3 spans 16 residues. In germline, CDR1 is SGHRS, CDR2 YFSETQ. The CDR3 DNA sequence: TGCGCCAGCAGCTTGGCTAGCGGGATGAACACCGGGGAGCTGTTTTTT. Amino acid sequence: CASSLASGMNTGELFF.